The present TCR beta chain was sequenced within a study of graft-versus-host responses after intestinal transplantation. The wider study: After anti-thymocyte globulin induction, recipients took tacrolimus and steroids for approximately 3 years.

About this clone: The antigen is unknown.

Repertoires were generated with immunoSEQ multiplex PCR, while TCRdb's copy carries only in-frame clones and drops some. This table has roughly 120,000 clones, 85% to 95% appearing once. With V trimmed by 5 bases and J by 4 bases, 7 bases remained unmatched. Germline-derived CDR1 and CDR2 are SGHTA and FQGNSA. The CDR3 is made up of 16 amino acids. Whole-study results and caveats: When patients had graft-donor T cell macrochimerism, their allografts held high graft-versus-host to host-versus-graft clonal ratios.

The receptor comes from a human donor who was the organ donor for an intestinal transplant. V usage is TRBV7-2 and J usage is TRBJ2-5; TRBD2 aligns across 13 bases. This specimen was unstimulated CD4+ T cells sorted from spleen or lymph node cells, taken before transplant. The CDR3: CASSRPGLAGRETQYF. The CDR3 nucleotides are TGTGCCAGCAGCCGCCCGGGACTAGCGGGAAGAGAGACCCAGTACTTC. The full variable domain, rest sourced from reference TRBV7-2 and TRBJ2-5, is GAGVSQSPSNKVTEKGKDVELRCDPISGHTALYWYRQSLGQGLEFLIYFQGNSAPDKSGLPSDRFSAERTGGSVSTLTIQRTQQEDSAVYLCASSRPGLAGRETQYFGPGTRLLVL.